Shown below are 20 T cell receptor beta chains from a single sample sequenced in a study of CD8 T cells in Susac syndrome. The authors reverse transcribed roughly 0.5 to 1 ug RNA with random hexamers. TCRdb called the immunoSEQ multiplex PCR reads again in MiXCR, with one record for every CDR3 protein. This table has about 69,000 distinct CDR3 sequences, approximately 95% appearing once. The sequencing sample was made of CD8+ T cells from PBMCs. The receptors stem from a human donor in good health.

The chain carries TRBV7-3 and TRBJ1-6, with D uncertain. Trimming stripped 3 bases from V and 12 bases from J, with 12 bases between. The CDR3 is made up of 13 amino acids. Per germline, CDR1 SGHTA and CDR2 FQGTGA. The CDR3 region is CASSLAIRGPLHF. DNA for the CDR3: TGTGCCAGCAGCTTGGCGATCCGAGGACCCCTCCACTTT.

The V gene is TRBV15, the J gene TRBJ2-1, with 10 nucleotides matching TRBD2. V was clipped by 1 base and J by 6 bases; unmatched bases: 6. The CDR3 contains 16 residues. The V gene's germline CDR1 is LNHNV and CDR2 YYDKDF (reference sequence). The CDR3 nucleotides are TGTGCCACCAGCAGAGGAGGGACTAGCGCTTTCAATGAGCAGTTCTTC. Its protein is CATSRGGTSAFNEQFF. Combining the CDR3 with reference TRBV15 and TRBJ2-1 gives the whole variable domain DAMVIQNPRYQVTQFGKPVTLSCSQTLNHNVMYWYQQKSSQAPKLLFHYYDKDFNNEADTPDNFQSRRPNTSFCFLDIRSPGLGDTAMYLCATSRGGTSAFNEQFFGPGTRLTVL.

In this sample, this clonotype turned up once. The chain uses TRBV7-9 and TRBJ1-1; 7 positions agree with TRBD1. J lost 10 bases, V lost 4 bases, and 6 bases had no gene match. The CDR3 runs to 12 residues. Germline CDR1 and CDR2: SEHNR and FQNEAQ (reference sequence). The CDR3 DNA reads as TGTGCCAGCAGCTCCGACAGGGTTGGAGCTTTCTTT. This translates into CASSSDRVGAFF.

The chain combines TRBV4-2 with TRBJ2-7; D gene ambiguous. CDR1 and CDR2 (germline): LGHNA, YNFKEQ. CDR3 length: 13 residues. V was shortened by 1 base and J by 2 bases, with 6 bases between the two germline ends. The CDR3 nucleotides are TGTGCCAGCAGCCAAGGATTAGCCTACGAGCAGTACGTC. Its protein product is CASSQGLAYEQYV.

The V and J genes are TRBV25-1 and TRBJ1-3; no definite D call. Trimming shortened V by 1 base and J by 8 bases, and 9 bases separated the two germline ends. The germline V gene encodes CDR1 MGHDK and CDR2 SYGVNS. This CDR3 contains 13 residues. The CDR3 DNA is TGTGCCAGCAGTGAATTGGGCGCGTACACCATATATTTT. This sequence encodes CASSELGAYTIYF.

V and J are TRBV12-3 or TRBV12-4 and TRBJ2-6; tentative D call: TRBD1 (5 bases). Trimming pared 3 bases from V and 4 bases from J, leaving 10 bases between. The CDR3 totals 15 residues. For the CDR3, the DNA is TGTGCCAGCAGTTTCCAGGGATCGGGGGCCAACGTCCTGACTTTC. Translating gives CASSFQGSGANVLTF.

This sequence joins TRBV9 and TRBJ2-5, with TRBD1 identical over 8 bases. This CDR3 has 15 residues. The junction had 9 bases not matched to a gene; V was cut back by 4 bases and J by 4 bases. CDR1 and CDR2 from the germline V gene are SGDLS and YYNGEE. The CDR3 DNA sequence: TGTGCCAGCAGCTTGAGTACAGGGGGTCGAGAGACCCAGTACTTC. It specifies CASSLSTGGRETQYF.

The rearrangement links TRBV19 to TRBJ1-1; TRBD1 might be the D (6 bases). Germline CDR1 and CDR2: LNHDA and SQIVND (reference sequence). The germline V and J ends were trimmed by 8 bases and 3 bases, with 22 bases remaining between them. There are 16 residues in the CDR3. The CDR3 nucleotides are TGTGCCAGTGTAACCTGGGGGGCAGGGACGGACACTGAAGCTTTCTTT. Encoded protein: CASVTWGAGTDTEAFF. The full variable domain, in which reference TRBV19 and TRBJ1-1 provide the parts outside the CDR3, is DGGITQSPKYLFRKEGQNVTLSCEQNLNHDAMYWYRQDPGQGLRLIYYSQIVNDFQKGDIAEGYSVSREKKESFPLTVTSAQKNPTAFYLCASVTWGAGTDTEAFFGQGTRLTVV.

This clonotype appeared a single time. The CDR3 DNA is TGTGCCAGCAGCTTAAAGACCTCAACTCAAGAGACCCAGTACTTC. It specifies CASSLKTSTQETQYF. The V call is TRBV7-9, the J call TRBJ2-5; D gene uncertain. Deletions cut 2 bases from V and 2 bases from J, with 12 bases between. The CDR3 contains 15 residues. Per germline, CDR1 SEHNR and CDR2 FQNEAQ (reference sequence).

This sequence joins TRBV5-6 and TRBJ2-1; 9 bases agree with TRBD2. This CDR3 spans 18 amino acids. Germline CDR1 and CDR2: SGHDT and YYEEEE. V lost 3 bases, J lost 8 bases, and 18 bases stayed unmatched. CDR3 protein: CASSSDRDPGLASDEQFF. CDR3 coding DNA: TGTGCCAGCAGCTCTGACAGGGATCCGGGACTAGCCTCGGATGAGCAGTTCTTC.

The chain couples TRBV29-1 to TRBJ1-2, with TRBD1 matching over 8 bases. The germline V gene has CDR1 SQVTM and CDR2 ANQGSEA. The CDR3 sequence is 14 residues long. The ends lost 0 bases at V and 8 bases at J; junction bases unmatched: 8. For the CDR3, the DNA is TGCAGCGTTGAAGATCGGACAGGGACGAAAGGCTACACCTTC. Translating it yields CSVEDRTGTKGYTF.

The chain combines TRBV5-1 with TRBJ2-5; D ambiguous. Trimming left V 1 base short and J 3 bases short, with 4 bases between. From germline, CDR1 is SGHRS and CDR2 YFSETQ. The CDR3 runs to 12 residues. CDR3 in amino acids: CASSLNKETQYF. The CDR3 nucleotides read TGCGCCAGCAGCTTGAATAAAGAGACCCAGTACTTC.

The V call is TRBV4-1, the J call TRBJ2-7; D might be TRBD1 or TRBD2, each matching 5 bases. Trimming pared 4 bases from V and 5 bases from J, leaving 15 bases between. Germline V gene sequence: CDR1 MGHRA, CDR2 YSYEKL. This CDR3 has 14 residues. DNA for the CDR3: TGCGCCAGCAGCCCATGGGGGTGGGACGACGAGCAGTACTTC. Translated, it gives CASSPWGWDDEQYF.

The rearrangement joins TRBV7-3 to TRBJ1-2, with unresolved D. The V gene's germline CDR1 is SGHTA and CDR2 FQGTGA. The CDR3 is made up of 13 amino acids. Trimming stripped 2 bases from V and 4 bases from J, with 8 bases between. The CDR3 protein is CASSLEQSYGYTF. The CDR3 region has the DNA TGTGCCAGCAGCTTAGAACAGAGCTATGGCTACACCTTC.

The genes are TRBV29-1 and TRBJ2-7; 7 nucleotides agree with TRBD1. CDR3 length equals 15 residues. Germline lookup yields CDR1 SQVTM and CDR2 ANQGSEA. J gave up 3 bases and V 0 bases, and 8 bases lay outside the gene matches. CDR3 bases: TGCAGCGTTGAAGATCCAAGGGGGCGAGGCTACGAGCAGTACTTC. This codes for CSVEDPRGRGYEQYF.

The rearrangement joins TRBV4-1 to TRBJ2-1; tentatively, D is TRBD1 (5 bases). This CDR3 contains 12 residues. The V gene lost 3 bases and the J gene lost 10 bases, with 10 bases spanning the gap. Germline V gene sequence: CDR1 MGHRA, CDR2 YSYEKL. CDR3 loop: CASSHDRAEQFF. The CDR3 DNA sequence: TGCGCCAGCAGCCATGACAGAGCGGAGCAGTTCTTC.

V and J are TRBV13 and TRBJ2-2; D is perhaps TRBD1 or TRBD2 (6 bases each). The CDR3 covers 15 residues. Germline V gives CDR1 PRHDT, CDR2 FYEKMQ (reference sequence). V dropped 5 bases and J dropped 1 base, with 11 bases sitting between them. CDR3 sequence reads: CASSPQGLNTGELFF. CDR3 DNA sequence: TGTGCCAGCAGCCCACAGGGACTGAACACCGGGGAGCTGTTTTTT.

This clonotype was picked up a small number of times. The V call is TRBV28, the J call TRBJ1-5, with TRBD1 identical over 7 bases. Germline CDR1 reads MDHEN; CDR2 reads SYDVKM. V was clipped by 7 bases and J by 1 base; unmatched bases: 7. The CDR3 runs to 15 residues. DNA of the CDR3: TGTGCCAGCACCCCAGGGGGAGGAAGCAATCAGCCCCAGCATTTT. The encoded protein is CASTPGGGSNQPQHF.

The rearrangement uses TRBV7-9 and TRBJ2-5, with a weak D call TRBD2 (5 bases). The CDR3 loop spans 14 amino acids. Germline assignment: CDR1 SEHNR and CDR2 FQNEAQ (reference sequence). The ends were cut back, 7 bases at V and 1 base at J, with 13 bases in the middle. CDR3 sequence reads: CASTVGVIQETQYF. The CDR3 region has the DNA TGTGCCAGCACCGTCGGGGTCATCCAAGAGACCCAGTACTTC.

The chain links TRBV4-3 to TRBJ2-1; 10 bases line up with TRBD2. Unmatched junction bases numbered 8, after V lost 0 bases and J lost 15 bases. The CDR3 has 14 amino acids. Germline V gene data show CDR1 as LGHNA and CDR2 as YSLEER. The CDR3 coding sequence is TGCGCCAGCAGCCAAGATCTAATGGGACTAGCGTCGTTCTTC. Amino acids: CASSQDLMGLASFF.